A selection of T cell receptor beta chains follows, all from one sample in a study of blood T cell repertoires in COVID-19. Assay used: immunoSEQ multiplex PCR; TCRdb lists only in-frame clones, some missing. Of about 200,000 clones in the sample, around 85% were seen once. The source material was peripheral blood. The receptors were sampled from a man aged 55 to 70 with COVID-19, enrolled during active disease. Each CDR3 is given with its conserved first and last residue. D genes are given only for firm matches. A clone size is listed for some rows: how often the clone was seen (once, few, many), or a class if it is expanded.

d_call | clone_size | j_call | v_call | cdr3_aa | cdr3_nt
. | few | TRBJ1-5 | TRBV5-8 | CASSHAQRQPQHF | TGTGCCAGCAGCCACGCCCAGCGTCAGCCCCAGCATTTT
TRBD1 | few | TRBJ1-1 | TRBV6-4 | CASSNSWTGGNTEAFF | TGTGCCAGCAGTAACTCCTGGACAGGGGGAAACACTGAAGCTTTCTTT
. | . | TRBJ2-3 | TRBV2 | CARSTGSTDTQYF | TGTGCCAGGTCGACAGGAAGCACAGATACGCAGTATTTT
TRBD1 | . | TRBJ2-7 | TRBV5-1 | CASSLGGTGYYEQYF | TGCGCCAGCAGCTTGGGGGGGACAGGGTATTACGAGCAGTACTTC
TRBD2 | . | TRBJ2-7 | TRBV19 | CASSIMTSKYEQYF | TGTGCCAGTAGCATCATGACTAGCAAGTACGAGCAGTACTTC
. | . | TRBJ1-1 | TRBV19 | CASRDLTVLNTEAFF | TGTGCCAGTAGAGACTTGACAGTACTGAACACTGAAGCTTTCTTT
. | . | TRBJ1-2 | TRBV6-6 | CASRPPSDRPNYGYTF | TGTGCCAGCAGGCCCCCTTCCGACAGACCGAACTATGGCTACACCTTC
. | . | TRBJ1-1 | TRBV4-1 | CASSIGGGANTEAFF | TGCGCCAGCAGCATCGGCGGGGGGGCGAACACTGAAGCTTTCTTT
. | few | TRBJ1-1 | TRBV15 | CATSRVTGWDTEAFF | TGTGCCACCAGCAGAGTGACAGGTTGGGACACTGAAGCTTTCTTT
. | . | TRBJ1-4 | TRBV4-2 | CASSQAPPLANEKLFF | TGTGCCAGCAGCCAAGCCCCCCCCCTGGCCAATGAAAAACTGTTTTTT
TRBD2 | . | TRBJ2-3 | TRBV10-1 | CASSNGLAGTDTQYF | TGCGCCAGCAGTAATGGACTAGCGGGAACAGATACGCAGTATTTT
. | . | TRBJ1-2 | TRBV11-1 | CASSFDDRPNYGYTF | TGTGCCAGCAGCTTTGACGACAGACCCAACTATGGCTACACCTTC
. | . | TRBJ1-6 | TRBV5-5 | CASSQGRISPLHF | TGTGCCAGCAGCCAGGGTCGGATTTCACCCCTCCACTTT
. | . | TRBJ2-7 | TRBV9 | CASSVQTQSEQYF | TGTGCCAGCAGCGTTCAAACCCAGTCCGAGCAGTACTTC
. | . | TRBJ1-4 | TRBV6-5 | CASSTHQGRKEKLFF | TGTGCCAGCAGTACCCACCAGGGTCGCAAGGAAAAACTGTTTTTT
. | . | TRBJ1-5 | TRBV6-6 | CASRMDRNSNQPQHF | TGTGCCAGCAGGATGGACAGAAATAGCAATCAGCCCCAGCATTTT
TRBD1 | . | TRBJ1-2 | TRBV6-6 | CASTPSGQGGGYTF | TGTGCCAGCACCCCTTCGGGACAGGGTGGCGGCTACACCTTC
. | . | TRBJ1-1 | TRBV6-2/TRBV6-3 | CASSWRVRNTEAFF | TGTGCCAGCAGTTGGAGGGTGCGGAACACTGAAGCTTTCTTT
TRBD1 | . | TRBJ2-7 | TRBV9 | CASSVGRGSYEQYF | TGTGCCAGCAGCGTAGGCAGGGGGAGCTACGAGCAGTACTTC
. | . | TRBJ2-7 | TRBV27 | CASSLSRDYEQYF | TGTGCCAGCAGTTTATCCCGGGACTACGAGCAGTACTTC
TRBD1 | . | TRBJ1-6 | TRBV7-2 | CASSPDRSKNSPLHF | TGTGCCAGCAGCCCGGACAGGTCTAAGAATTCACCCCTCCACTTT
. | few | TRBJ1-2 | TRBV27 | CASQTAYTYGYTF | TGTGCCAGCCAAACAGCCTATACCTATGGCTACACCTTC
. | . | TRBJ1-3 | TRBV5-1 | CASSVAGNTIYF | TGCGCCAGCAGTGTGGCCGGAAACACCATATATTTT
. | few | TRBJ1-2 | TRBV29-1 | CSVEGDRGEKDYGYTF | TGCAGCGTTGAAGGGGATCGGGGGGAGAAGGACTATGGCTACACCTTC
. | . | TRBJ2-1 | TRBV5-1 | CASRRVPGGPLSSYNEQFF | TGCGCCAGCAGGCGAGTCCCTGGAGGACCCCTGAGCTCCTACAATGAGCAGTTCTTC
TRBD1 | . | TRBJ1-2 | TRBV27 | CASSFSTGLYGYTF | TGTGCCAGCAGTTTCTCGACAGGGCTCTATGGCTACACCTTC
. | few | TRBJ1-1 | TRBV27 | CASSFNRNTEAFF | TGTGCCAGCAGTTTTAACAGGAACACTGAAGCTTTCTTT
. | . | TRBJ1-1 | TRBV19 | CASVRQAFTEAFF | TGTGCCAGTGTCAGACAGGCGTTCACTGAAGCTTTCTTT
. | few | TRBJ2-1 | TRBV19 | CASSIVWGSEQFF | TGTGCCAGTAGTATAGTGTGGGGCAGTGAGCAGTTCTTC
. | . | TRBJ2-5 | TRBV18 | CASSPPSGDLGETQYF | TGTGCCAGCTCACCACCCTCAGGGGATTTGGGAGAGACCCAGTACTTC
TRBD1 | . | TRBJ2-7 | TRBV5-4 | CASRRDRGDYEQYF | TGTGCCAGCAGGAGGGACAGGGGAGATTACGAGCAGTACTTC
. | . | TRBJ2-1 | TRBV4-2 | CASSQDVTELYNEQFF | TGTGCCAGCAGCCAAGATGTAACAGAGTTATACAATGAGCAGTTCTTC
. | . | TRBJ1-3 | TRBV30 | CAWSRSFGNTIYF | TGTGCCTGGAGTCGGAGTTTCGGAAACACCATATATTTT
. | once | TRBJ1-4 | TRBV7-9 | CASTGPPSNEKLFF | TGTGCCAGCACGGGGCCTCCGTCTAATGAAAAACTGTTTTTT
. | . | TRBJ2-1 | TRBV7-9 | CASSLAGAQLNDEQFF | TGTGCCAGCAGCTTAGCAGGGGCCCAGCTGAACGATGAGCAGTTCTTC
. | once | TRBJ1-3 | TRBV30 | CAWSVWSDFSGNTIYF | TGTGCCTGGAGTGTATGGTCAGACTTCTCTGGAAACACCATATATTTT
TRBD1 | . | TRBJ1-2 | TRBV10-3 | CANRQGRNYGYTF | TGTGCCAATAGACAGGGGAGAAACTATGGCTACACCTTC
. | . | TRBJ2-7 | TRBV19 | CASSIAGAAYEQYF | TGTGCCAGTAGTATTGCAGGGGCCGCCTACGAGCAGTACTTC
. | . | TRBJ2-7 | TRBV30 | CAWSSLQDSPRGYEQYF | TGTGCCTGGAGTTCCCTCCAGGACTCTCCAAGGGGGTACGAGCAGTACTTC
. | . | TRBJ1-2 | TRBV19 | CASSRGGDHYGYTF | TGTGCCAGTAGCCGGGGGGGGGATCATTATGGCTACACCTTC
. | once | TRBJ1-2 | TRBV28 | CASSLSGYGYTF | TGTGCCAGCAGTTTATCAGGGTACGGCTACACCTTC
. | once | TRBJ2-3 | TRBV2 | CASSEGASDTQYF | TGTGCCAGCAGTGAAGGGGCCTCAGATACGCAGTATTTT
. | . | TRBJ2-3 | TRBV18 | CASSQGRDTQYF | TGTGCCAGCTCACAGGGGAGGGATACGCAGTATTTT
TRBD1 | once | TRBJ2-2 | TRBV6-5 | CASSRQGPGELFF | TGTGCCAGCAGTCGACAGGGCCCCGGGGAGCTGTTTTTT
TRBD2 | . | TRBJ2-1 | TRBV5-4 | CASSLGGGISNEQFF | TGTGCCAGCAGCTTGGGGGGAGGGATTTCCAATGAGCAGTTCTTC
. | . | TRBJ2-1 | TRBV25-1 | CASSESENEQFF | TGTGCCAGCAGTGAAAGTGAGAATGAGCAGTTCTTC
TRBD1 | few | TRBJ1-1 | TRBV10-2 | CATRDSPKNTEAFF | TGCGCCACCCGGGACAGCCCTAAGAACACTGAAGCTTTCTTT
. | . | TRBJ2-1 | TRBV3-1/TRBV3-2 | CASSQGYLASEQFF | TGTGCCAGCAGCCAAGGGTATCTAGCATCTGAGCAGTTCTTC
. | . | TRBJ2-5 | TRBV10-1 | CASSEGGFGETQYF | TGCGCCAGCAGTGAGGGAGGGTTTGGAGAGACCCAGTACTTC
. | . | TRBJ1-2 | TRBV7-9 | CASSSRGENGEYGYTF | TGTGCCAGCAGCTCCCGGGGGGAGAACGGTGAATATGGCTACACCTTC
TRBD1 | . | TRBJ1-2 | TRBV29-1 | CSVEALGQGALGYTF | TGCAGCGTGGAGGCGCTGGGACAGGGGGCGCTTGGCTACACCTTC
. | once | TRBJ1-2 | TRBV5-1 | CASSLDAGRNYGYTF | TGCGCCAGCAGCTTGGACGCAGGGAGGAATTATGGCTACACCTTC
. | . | TRBJ2-2 | TRBV9 | CASSTEVTGELFF | TGTGCCAGCTCCACGGAGGTCACCGGGGAGCTGTTTTTT
TRBD1 | . | TRBJ1-5 | TRBV5-8 | CASSLLRGTGATYSNQPQHF | TGTGCCAGCAGCTTGTTAAGGGGGACAGGAGCAACCTATAGCAATCAGCCCCAGCATTTT
. | . | TRBJ1-1 | TRBV12-3/TRBV12-4 | CASSLWEYTEAFF | TGTGCCAGCAGTTTGTGGGAGTACACTGAAGCTTTCTTT